This T cell receptor (beta chain) was obtained from a study of blood T cell repertoires in COVID-19. Study information: Spain, Italy and the United States supplied samples that represented acute and convalescent COVID-19.

The CDR3 totals 16 residues. V lost 1 base and J 0 bases, leaving 12 bases between the germline ends. In germline, CDR1 is SGHRS, CDR2 YFSETQ. Libraries were prepared by immunoSEQ multiplex PCR; TCRdb keeps only in-frame clonotypes and omits some of them. The sample carries roughly 400,000 clones, 89% recorded once. The receptor was derived from a woman aged 25 to 45 who had recovered from COVID-19. The chain links TRBV5-1 to TRBJ2-3, with unresolved D. Sample: PBMCs or T cells enriched from blood (not recorded which). CDR3 DNA: TGCGCCAGCAGCTTGATAGTAGCCGCTAGCACAGATACGCAGTATTTT. It yields the protein CASSLIVAASTDTQYF.